This entry concerns a single TCR beta chain. This clone was seen just once. This receptor's antigen is unknown. Base qualities were left out, and no much larger clone turns up one base away. The immunoSEQ Assay, a bias-controlled multiplex PCR, was used to amplify TCRbeta CDR3 regions from genomic DNA. The published analysis was carried out like this. The number of nucleated cells in each sample was estimated by amplification of reference gene primers within the assay. To quantify the absolute abundance of each unique TCRbeta CDR3 rearrangement, sequence reads were collapsed and filtered. For each sample, productive Simpson clonality was calculated as the square root of Simpson's diversity index over productive rearrangements. The clones in this table, taken by TCRdb from immuneACCESS, are in-frame only. Not every clone is retained; where verified, under half of the shortfall comes from an unresolved V gene, and the cause of the rest is unknown. V and J calls and clone size are as listed in that table; D and trimming were resolved from the DNA. Within this sample are hundreds of thousands of clones, with approximately 88% of them counted one time only. More than 8.5% of the sample comes from the top ten.

This specimen comes from a study of blood T cell repertoires in COVID-19 (dated by TCRdb to 2020 to 2022). As for the study more broadly: Samples covering the acute and convalescent phases of COVID-19 were provided by collaborators in the United States, Italy and Spain. The material from the prospective study consisted of cDNA or gDNA derived from T cells, B-cell-depleted T cells, or PBMCs. Deeply sampled blood TCRbeta repertoires from subjects exposed to, actively infected with, or recovered from COVID-19 were included in the dataset. A freely available public database, intended as a resource for researchers studying the immune response to SARS-CoV-2, is where the repertoires were released. Samples came from the ongoing ImmuneRACE study (first 160 participants) plus 1,254 subjects from 6 global collaborators. The sample metadata nearly always contained a de-identified subject ID, COVID-19 status, age in years and sex. HLA class I and class II types, where available, came from metadata supplied by the sample provider rather than from assay-based typing.

What the research found in general, with its limitations: Clinical and demographic metadata were provided uncurated, with the amount varying by source and participant.

Reading from cysteine to phenylalanine, the CDR3 counts 15 amino acids. The entry retains the CDR3 DNA only, 45 bases that are in frame from base 1. Compared with germline, V lacks 3 bases and J lacks 6 bases; bases without a gene match: 6. The germline V gene gives CDR1 as KGHDR and CDR2 as SFDVKD. Participants in the prospective study were enrolled through a virtual design, were aged about 18 to 100 years, and lived in 24 United States geographic areas. In the prospective study, participants were assigned to cohorts based on the clinical history participants reported in a screening survey and a study questionnaire. Recovered participants in ImmuneRACE Cohort 3 were defined by two consecutive negative NP/OP PCR tests, clearance by a healthcare professional, or resolution of symptoms. Each participant in the prospective study had whole blood, serum and a nasopharyngeal or oropharyngeal swab collected by mobile phlebotomists. Additional blood draws and questionnaires over an approximately 2-month period could optionally be provided by prospective study participants. Prospective study blood samples were shipped either frozen or at room temperature before DNA extraction.

The chain was built from TRBV24-1 and TRBJ2-3, and TRBD2 matches 9 of the central bases. This receptor was identified in a woman aged 18-35 years who had recovered from COVID-19. Sequenced sample: PBMCs or T cells enriched from blood (not recorded which). The CDR3 here reads CATSDPGLAPDTQYF. The DNA sequence is given as TGTGCCACCAGTGATCCGGGACTAGCACCGGATACGCAGTATTTT.